This T cell receptor (beta chain) was profiled in a study of PD-1 blockade in classical Hodgkin lymphoma. Points from the study as a whole: Baseline diversity in complete responders resembled that of newly diagnosed patients. Baseline TCR diversity was reportedly lower in newly diagnosed patients than in healthy donors. It was reported as lower still in relapsed/refractory patients.

Clones were read by immunoSEQ multiplex PCR, and TCRdb kept only the in-frame ones, dropping some. The sample consists of about 58,000 clones, around 93% of them appearing once. Each patient relapsed following autologous stem cell transplantation, and prior brentuximab vedotin exposure differed. CDR3 size: 14 residues. Germline lookup yields CDR1 MDHEN and CDR2 SYDVKM. V shed 7 bases, J shed 3 bases, and the junction held 5 bases outside the gene matches. In the case of this clone: Antigen specificity is unknown.

The V gene is TRBV28, the J gene TRBJ2-5, with 10 bases identical to TRBD2. The clonotype originates from a human donor with classical Hodgkin lymphoma. Source: peripheral blood mononuclear cells (PBMCs), taken before the second cycle of nivolumab. As DNA, the CDR3 is TGTGCCAGCACCAGCGGACTAGCGGAAGAGACCCAGTACTTC. Translation gives CASTSGLAEETQYF.